Detailed here is one TCR beta chain. Its antigen remains unknown. The data derive from a study of a mutant IDH1 vaccine in newly diagnosed glioma. Looking at the study overall: The sex distribution of treated patients was approximately 62% male and roughly 38% female, with a mean age of roughly 40 years. Prior therapy was radiotherapy, temozolomide, or both; most received both. Week 35 was assigned to visit V12, and week 47 was assigned to visit V13.

V shed 5 bases and J shed 2 bases, with 10 bases lying between them. Germline-derived CDR1 and CDR2 are GTSNPN and SVGIG (reference sequence). The CDR3 loop spans 12 amino acids. The method was immunoSEQ multiplex PCR; TCRdb's version includes in-frame clones alone and lacks a portion of them. In the table there are approximately 31,000 clones, 80% to 85% of which are singletons. Regarding time point: week 47, end of study. It was 300 ug of mutant IDH1 20-mer peptide that made up each vaccine dose, given with topical imiquimod. The TCR sequence derives from a young man with glioma. The genes are TRBV30 and TRBJ2-7; D not certain. The sequencing here drew on PBMCs, taken from a glioma patient whose treatment included an IDH1 peptide vaccine. The DNA of the CDR3 is TGTGCCTGGGCTGTAGGGACCTACGAGCAGTACTTC. Its translation is CAWAVGTYEQYF.